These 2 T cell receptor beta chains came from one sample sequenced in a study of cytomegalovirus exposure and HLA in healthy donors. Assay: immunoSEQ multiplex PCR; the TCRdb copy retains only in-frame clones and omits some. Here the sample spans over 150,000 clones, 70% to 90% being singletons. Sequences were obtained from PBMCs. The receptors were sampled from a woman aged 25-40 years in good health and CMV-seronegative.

CDR3 bases: TGTGCCAGCAGGAAAGAGATAGGGGACACCGGGGAGCTGTTTTTT. It encodes CASRKEIGDTGELFF. The chain carries TRBV27 and TRBJ2-2, with a possible D match to TRBD1 (5 bases). Per the germline V gene, CDR1 is MNHEY and CDR2 is SMNVEV (reference sequence). V lost 6 bases to trimming and J lost 3 bases, with 14 bases between them. CDR3 length: 15 amino acids.

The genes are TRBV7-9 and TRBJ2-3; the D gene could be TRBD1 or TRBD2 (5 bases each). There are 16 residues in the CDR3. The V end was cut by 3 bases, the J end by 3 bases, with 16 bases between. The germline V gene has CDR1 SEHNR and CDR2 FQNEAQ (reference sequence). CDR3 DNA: TGTGCCAGCAGCTTGGTGTTGGGGGTTTCGACAGATACGCAGTATTTT. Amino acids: CASSLVLGVSTDTQYF.